The 20 T cell receptor beta chains reported below all come from one sample, sequenced in a study of blood T cells in healthy people across ages. Then a second PCR, running roughly 7 to 11 cycles, was carried out with a sample-barcoded 5' primer and a J-beta primer mix. Each CDR3 protein gets one entry after TCRdb re-called the 5' RACE reads with MiXCR. The profile shows about 1.5 million distinct CDR3 sequences, about 42% of them singletons. The material sequenced was blood. All receptors come from a woman younger than 35 in good health.

This clonotype was counted between two and nine times. The chain employs TRBV4-1 and TRBJ1-5; D gene uncertain. Trimming cost V 2 bases and J 4 bases, with 6 bases left between them. This CDR3 is built from 13 residues. Germline loops: CDR1 MGHRA, CDR2 YSYEKL. Written as DNA, the CDR3 is TGCGCCAGCAGCCAATTGAGTAATCAGCCCCAGCATTTT. Translating gives CASSQLSNQPQHF.

This sequence joins TRBV6-1 and TRBJ2-1; 10 bases fit TRBD2. Trimming cost V 3 bases and J 6 bases; bases outside gene matches: 8. The CDR3 covers 16 residues. The germline CDR1 and CDR2 sequences are MNHNS and SASEGT. The CDR3 DNA follows: TGTGCCAGCAGTGACCTCGGGACTAGCGTAATCAATGAGCAGTTCTTC. It specifies CASSDLGTSVINEQFF.

This clonotype was recorded a few times. The rearrangement links TRBV20-1 to TRBJ1-4, with 8 nucleotides matching TRBD1. Germline values: CDR1 DFQATT, CDR2 SNEGSKA (reference sequence). The junction had 3 bases not matched to a gene; V was cut back by 6 bases and J by 0 bases. The CDR3 totals 14 residues. Written as DNA, the CDR3 is TGCAGTGCACAACAGGGGGCAACTAATGAAAAACTGTTTTTT. Translating it yields CSAQQGATNEKLFF.

This chain links TRBV7-2 with TRBJ2-1; no reliable D call. The J call could be wrong; TRBJ2-7 is a better fit for the DNA end. Germline V lookup: CDR1 SGHTA, CDR2 FQGNSA. The CDR3 contains 16 residues. The DNA of the CDR3 is TGTGCCAGCAGCTTAGAGTCGGCAGGCCTATACAATGAGCAGTACTTC. This sequence encodes CASSLESAGLYNEQYF.

This chain uses TRBV4-1 with TRBJ1-2; D is unresolved. The CDR3 spans 15 residues. Germline CDR1 and CDR2: MGHRA and YSYEKL. V was trimmed by 0 bases and J by 2 bases, leaving 10 bases between them. The CDR3 DNA reads TGCGCCAGCAGCCAAGACGCACGGAACAACTATGGCTACACCTTC. Translating it yields CASSQDARNNYGYTF.

The chain employs TRBV3-1 and TRBJ1-2; 7 bases fit TRBD1. The germline V gene encodes CDR1 LGHDT and CDR2 YNNKEL (reference sequence). The CDR3 is made up of 15 amino acids. J lost 0 bases, V lost 3 bases, and 4 bases had no gene match. The CDR3 loop is CASSHAGTANYGYTF. For the CDR3, the DNA is TGTGCCAGCAGCCACGCAGGGACAGCTAACTATGGCTACACCTTC.

With respect to this clonotype: At one end the junction does not follow the germline gene, possibly because of a read error. The rearrangement links TRBV29-1 to TRBJ2-3; tentatively, D is TRBD1 (5 bases). The CDR3 covers 12 residues. Germline-derived CDR1 and CDR2 are SQVTM and ANQGSEA. CDR3 DNA: TGCAGCGTAAGGCAGGGATCAGATACGCACTATTTT. It specifies CSVRQGSDTHYF.

The table lists this clonotype with many counts. The chain links TRBV3-1 to TRBJ2-1, with TRBD2 identical over 8 bases. The CDR3 sequence is 16 residues long. V dropped 0 bases and J dropped 7; count of bases not matched to a gene: 8. Germline-derived CDR1 and CDR2 are LGHDT and YNNKEL (reference sequence). The CDR3 protein is CASSQDLGLVTNEQFF. For the CDR3, the DNA is TGTGCCAGCAGCCAAGATCTGGGACTAGTTACTAATGAGCAGTTCTTC.

This clonotype was detected only a few times. The chain recombines TRBV20-1 with TRBJ2-7; 12 bases fit TRBD2. The CDR3 sequence is 13 residues long. V shed 1 base, J shed 6 bases, and the junction held 1 base outside the gene matches. CDR1 is DFQATT, CDR2 SNEGSKA, per germline (reference sequence). The CDR3 is CSARGTSGAEQYF. The CDR3 nucleotides are TGCAGTGCTAGAGGGACTAGCGGGGCCGAGCAGTACTTC.

The CDR3 region is CASSRGPARNEQFF. CDR3 nucleotide sequence: TGTGCCAGCAGCCGGGGCCCCGCTCGCAATGAGCAGTTCTTC. The chain couples TRBV7-9 to TRBJ2-1; D might be TRBD1 or TRBD2, each matching 5 bases. The V and J ends lost 5 bases and 6 bases respectively, with 14 bases between them. The CDR3 is 14 residues long. The germline CDR1 and CDR2 sequences are SEHNR and FQNEAQ (reference sequence).

As for this clonotype: The junction and the germline gene differ at one end; a read error may be behind it. V and J are TRBV7-9 and TRBJ1-1; D is ambiguous. Per the germline V gene, CDR1 is SEHNR and CDR2 is FQNEAQ (reference sequence). The length of the CDR3 is 13 residues. This chain's CDR3 is CASILVSETEAFF. The CDR3 DNA sequence: TGTGCCAGCATCTTAGTGTCGGAAACTGAAGCTTTCTTT. The full variable domain, its missing parts supplied by reference TRBV7-9 and TRBJ1-1, is DTGVSQNPRHKITKRGQNVTFRCDPISEHNRLYWYRQTLGQGPEFLTYFQNEAQLEKSRLLSDRFSAERPKGSFSTLEIQRTEQGDSAMYLCASILVSETEAFFGQGTRLTVV.

This clonotype has at least ten counts. The chain recombines TRBV5-1 with TRBJ2-1; TRBD2 aligns across 9 bases. V lost 3 bases, J lost 4 bases, and 5 bases stayed unmatched. Germline assignment: CDR1 SGHRS and CDR2 YFSETQ. This CDR3 region has 15 residues. The CDR3 protein is CASSYGLASYNEQFF. CDR3 bases: TGCGCCAGCAGCTACGGACTAGCGTCGTACAATGAGCAGTTCTTC.

This clonotype was picked up one time. The V gene is TRBV12-3 or TRBV12-4, the J gene TRBJ2-3; D not resolved. V lost 7 bases, J lost 8 bases, and 13 bases lay in between. There are 12 residues in the CDR3. As DNA, the CDR3 is TGTGCCAGCAATTCCCTCCCCTCTACGCAGTATTTT. Amino acid sequence: CASNSLPSTQYF.

The rearrangement uses TRBV6-2 or TRBV6-3 and TRBJ2-6; D is undetermined. This CDR3 has 20 amino acids. The germline V gene has CDR1 MNHEY and CDR2 SVGEGT. The V and J ends lost 6 bases and 0 bases respectively, with 24 bases between them. CDR3 sequence reads: CASSRLSDGEGFSGANVLTF. The CDR3 DNA is TGTGCCAGCAGCCGTCTCTCCGATGGTGAAGGGTTCTCTGGGGCCAACGTCCTGACTTTC.

This clonotype appeared a few times. The chain employs TRBV4-2 and TRBJ2-7, with TRBD2 identical over 7 bases. V lost 1 base and J lost 5; bases outside the gene matches: 20. This CDR3 is built from 19 residues. Germline CDR1 LGHNA, CDR2 YNFKEQ. The CDR3 protein is CASSQAPSGPERAPHEQYF. The DNA for the CDR3 is TGTGCCAGCAGCCAAGCACCTAGCGGCCCCGAAAGGGCCCCTCACGAGCAGTACTTC.

This clonotype was seen a handful of times. The chain links TRBV21-1 to TRBJ2-3; the table's D call TRBD1 went unverified against the DNA. TRBV21-1 is a pseudogene. The CDR3 totals 17 residues. The CDR3 protein is CASSKVIRGGATDTQYF. DNA for the CDR3: TGTGCCAGCAGCAAAGTTATCCGTGGGGGAGCCACAGATACGCAGTATTTT.

Only one count was recorded for this clonotype. The CDR3 sequence: CAISREGGGTEAFF. The DNA for the CDR3 is TGTGCCATCAGCAGAGAGGGTGGTGGGACTGAAGCTTTCTTT. The gene calls are TRBV10-3 and TRBJ1-1; D unclear. The germline V gene encodes CDR1 ENHRY and CDR2 SYGVKD. V gave up 6 bases and J gave up 5 bases, with 16 bases separating them. The CDR3 is made up of 14 amino acids.

The genes are TRBV20-1 and TRBJ1-2; D possibly corresponds to TRBD1 (5 bases). The CDR3 length is 14 residues. Trimming cost V 0 bases and J 8 bases, with 16 bases left between them. The V gene's germline CDR1 is DFQATT and CDR2 SNEGSKA (reference sequence). The DNA of the CDR3 is TGCAGTGCTAGAGATCTGGGCAGGGCCGACGGCTACACCTTC. Residues: CSARDLGRADGYTF.

Only a few counts were recorded for this clonotype. The gene calls are TRBV30 and TRBJ1-2, with D hard to call. This CDR3 has 16 residues. Looked up from germline, CDR1 is GTSNPN and CDR2 is SVGIG (reference sequence). The V end was cut by 0 bases, the J end by 4 bases, with 18 bases between. The CDR3 region is CAWSVFHPDWAYGYTF. The CDR3 DNA sequence: TGTGCCTGGAGTGTTTTTCATCCAGACTGGGCCTATGGCTACACCTTC.

This clonotype has only a few counts. This chain uses TRBV27 with TRBJ2-5, with 10 bases lining up with TRBD2. Germline V CDR1 and CDR2: MNHEY, SMNVEV (reference sequence). The CDR3 has 16 amino acids. Losses at the gene ends were 5 bases for V and 3 bases for J; bases not matched to a gene: 9. The CDR3 region is CASSPYPGLAKETQYF. The CDR3, as DNA: TGTGCCAGCAGTCCATATCCGGGACTAGCGAAAGAGACCCAGTACTTC.